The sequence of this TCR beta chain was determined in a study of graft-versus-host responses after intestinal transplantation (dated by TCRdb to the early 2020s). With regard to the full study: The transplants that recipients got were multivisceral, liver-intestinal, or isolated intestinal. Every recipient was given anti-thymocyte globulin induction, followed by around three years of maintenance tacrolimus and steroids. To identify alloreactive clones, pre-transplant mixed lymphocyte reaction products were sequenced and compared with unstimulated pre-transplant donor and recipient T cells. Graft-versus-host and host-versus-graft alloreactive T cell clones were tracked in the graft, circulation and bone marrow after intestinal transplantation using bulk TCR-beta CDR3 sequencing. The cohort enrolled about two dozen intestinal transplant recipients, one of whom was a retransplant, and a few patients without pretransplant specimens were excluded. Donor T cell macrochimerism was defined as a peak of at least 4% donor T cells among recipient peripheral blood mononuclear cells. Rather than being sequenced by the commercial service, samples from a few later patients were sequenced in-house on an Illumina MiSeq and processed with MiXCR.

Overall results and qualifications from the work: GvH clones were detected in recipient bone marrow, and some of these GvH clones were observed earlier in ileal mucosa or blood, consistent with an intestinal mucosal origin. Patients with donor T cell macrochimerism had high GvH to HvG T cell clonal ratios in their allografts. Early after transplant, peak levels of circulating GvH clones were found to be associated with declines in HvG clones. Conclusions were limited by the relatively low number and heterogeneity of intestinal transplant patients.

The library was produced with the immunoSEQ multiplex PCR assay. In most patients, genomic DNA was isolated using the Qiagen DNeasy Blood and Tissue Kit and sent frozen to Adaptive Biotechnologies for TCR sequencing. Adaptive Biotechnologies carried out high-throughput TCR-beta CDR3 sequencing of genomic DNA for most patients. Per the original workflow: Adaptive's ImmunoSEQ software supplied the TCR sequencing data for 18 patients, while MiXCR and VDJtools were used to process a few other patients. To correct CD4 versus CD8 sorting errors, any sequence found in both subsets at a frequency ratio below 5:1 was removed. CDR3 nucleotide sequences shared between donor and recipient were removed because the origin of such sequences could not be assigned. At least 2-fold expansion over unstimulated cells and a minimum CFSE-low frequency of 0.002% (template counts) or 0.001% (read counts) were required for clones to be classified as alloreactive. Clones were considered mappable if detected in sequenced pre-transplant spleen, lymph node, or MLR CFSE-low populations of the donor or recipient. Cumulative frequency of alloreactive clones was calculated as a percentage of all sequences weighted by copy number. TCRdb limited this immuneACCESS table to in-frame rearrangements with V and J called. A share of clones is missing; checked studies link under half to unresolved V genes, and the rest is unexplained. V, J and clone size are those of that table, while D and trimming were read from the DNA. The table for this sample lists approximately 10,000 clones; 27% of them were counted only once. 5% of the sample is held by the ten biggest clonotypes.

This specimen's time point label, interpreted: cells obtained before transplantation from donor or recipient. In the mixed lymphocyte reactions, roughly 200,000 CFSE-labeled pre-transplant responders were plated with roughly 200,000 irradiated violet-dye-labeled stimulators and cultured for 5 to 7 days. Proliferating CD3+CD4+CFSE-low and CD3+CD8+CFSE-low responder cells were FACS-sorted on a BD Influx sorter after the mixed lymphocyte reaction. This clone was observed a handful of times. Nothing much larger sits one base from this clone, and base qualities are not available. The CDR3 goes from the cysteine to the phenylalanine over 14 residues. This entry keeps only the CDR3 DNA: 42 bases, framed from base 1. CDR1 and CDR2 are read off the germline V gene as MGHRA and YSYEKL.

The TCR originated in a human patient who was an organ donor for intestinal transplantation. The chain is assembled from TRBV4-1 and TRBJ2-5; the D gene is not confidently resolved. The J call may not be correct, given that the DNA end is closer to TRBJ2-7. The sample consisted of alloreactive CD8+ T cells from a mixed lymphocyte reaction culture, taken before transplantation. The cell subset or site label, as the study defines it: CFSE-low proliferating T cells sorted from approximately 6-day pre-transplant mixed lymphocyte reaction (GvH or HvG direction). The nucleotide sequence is TGCGCCAGCAGCCAAGATAGACCCGCCTACGAGCAGTACTTC. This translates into CASSQDRPAYEQYF.